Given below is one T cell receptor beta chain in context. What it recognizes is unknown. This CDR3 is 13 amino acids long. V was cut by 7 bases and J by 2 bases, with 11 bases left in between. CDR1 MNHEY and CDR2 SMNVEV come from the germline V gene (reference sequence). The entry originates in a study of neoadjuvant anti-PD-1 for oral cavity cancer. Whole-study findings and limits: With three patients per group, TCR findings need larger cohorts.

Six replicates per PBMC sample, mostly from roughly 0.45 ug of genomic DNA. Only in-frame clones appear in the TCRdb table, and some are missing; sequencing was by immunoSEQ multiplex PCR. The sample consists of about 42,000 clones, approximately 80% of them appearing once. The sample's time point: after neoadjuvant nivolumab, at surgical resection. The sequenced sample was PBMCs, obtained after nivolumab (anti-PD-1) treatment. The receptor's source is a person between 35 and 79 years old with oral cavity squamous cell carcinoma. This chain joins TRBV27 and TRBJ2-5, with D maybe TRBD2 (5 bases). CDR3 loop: CASKRRGQETQYF. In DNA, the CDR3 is TGTGCCAGCAAGCGGAGAGGGCAAGAGACCCAGTACTTC.